This T cell receptor (beta chain) stems from a study of cytomegalovirus exposure and HLA in healthy donors. Concerning this clone itself: Its target is not known.

Notes on the study in general: For most TCR sequences rarity was the rule, although some public TCRs occurred in many donors. Later analysis identified a missense DCLRE1C variant that was linked to TCR beta V- and J-gene trimming. Sequencing likely caused a cluster of highly shared sequence variants.

The CDR3 is 15 residues long. Trimming shortened V by 2 bases and J by 5 bases, and 10 bases separated the two germline ends. Germline lookup yields CDR1 LGHNA and CDR2 YNFKEQ. PCR employed 60 Vbeta and 13 Jbeta primers. TCRdb's table, derived via immunoSEQ multiplex PCR, lists solely in-frame clones and lacks some. There are about 190,000 clones in the sample; over 70% occur only once, and 1.3% lies in the top ten. Sequences were obtained from PBMCs. This TCR came from a man aged 25 to 40 in good health and CMV-seronegative. The rearrangement uses TRBV4-2 and TRBJ1-6, with TRBD1 as a possible D gene (6 bases). The CDR3 region is CASSQRRDNNSPLHF. The CDR3 nucleotides read TGTGCCAGCAGCCAACGCCGGGACAATAATTCACCCCTCCACTTT.